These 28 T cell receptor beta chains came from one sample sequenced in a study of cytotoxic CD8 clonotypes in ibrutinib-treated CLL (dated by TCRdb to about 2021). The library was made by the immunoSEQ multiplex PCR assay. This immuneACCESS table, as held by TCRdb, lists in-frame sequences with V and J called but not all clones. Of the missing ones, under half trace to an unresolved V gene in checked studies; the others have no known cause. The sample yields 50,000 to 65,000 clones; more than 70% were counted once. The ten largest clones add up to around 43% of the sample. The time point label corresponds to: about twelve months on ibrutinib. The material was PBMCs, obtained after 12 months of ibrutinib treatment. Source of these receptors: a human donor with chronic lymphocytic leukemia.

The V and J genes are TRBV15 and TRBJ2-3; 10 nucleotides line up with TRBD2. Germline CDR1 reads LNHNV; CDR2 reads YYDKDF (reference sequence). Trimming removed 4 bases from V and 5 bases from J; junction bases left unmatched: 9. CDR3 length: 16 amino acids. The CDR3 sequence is CATSTGASGSLDTQYF. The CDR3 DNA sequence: TGTGCCACCAGCACAGGGGCTAGCGGGAGCTTAGATACGCAGTATTTT.

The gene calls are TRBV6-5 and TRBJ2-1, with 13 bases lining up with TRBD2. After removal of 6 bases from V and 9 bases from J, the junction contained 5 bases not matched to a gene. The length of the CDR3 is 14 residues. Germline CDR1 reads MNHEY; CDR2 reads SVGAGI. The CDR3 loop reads CASRGLAGFSEQFF. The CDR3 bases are TGTGCCAGCAGGGGACTAGCGGGATTTTCTGAGCAGTTCTTC.

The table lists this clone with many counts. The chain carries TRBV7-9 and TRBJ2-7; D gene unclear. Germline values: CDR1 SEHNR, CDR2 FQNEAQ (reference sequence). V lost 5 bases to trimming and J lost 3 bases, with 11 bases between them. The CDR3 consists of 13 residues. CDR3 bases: TGTGCCAGCAGCCCACATCTAGGCTACGAGCAGTACTTC. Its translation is CASSPHLGYEQYF.

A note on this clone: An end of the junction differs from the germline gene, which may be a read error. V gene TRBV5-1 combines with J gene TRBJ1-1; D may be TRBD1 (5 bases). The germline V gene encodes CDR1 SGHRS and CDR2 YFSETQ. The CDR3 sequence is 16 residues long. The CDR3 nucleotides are TGCGCCAGCAGCTTGGGCCGGGGGACCCCGAACGCTGAAGCTTTCTTT. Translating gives CASSLGRGTPNAEAFF.

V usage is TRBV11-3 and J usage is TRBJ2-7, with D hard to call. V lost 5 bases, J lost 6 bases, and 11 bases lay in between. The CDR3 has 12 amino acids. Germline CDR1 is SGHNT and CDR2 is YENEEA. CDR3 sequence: CASSPGRGEQYF. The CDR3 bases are TGTGCCAGCAGCCCAGGACGTGGCGAGCAGTACTTC. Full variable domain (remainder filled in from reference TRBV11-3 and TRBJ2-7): EAGVVQSPRYKIIEKKQPVAFWCNPISGHNTLYWYLQNLGQGPELLIRYENEEAVDDSQLPKDRFSAERLKGVDSTLKIQPAELGDSAVYLCASSPGRGEQYFGPGTRLTVT.

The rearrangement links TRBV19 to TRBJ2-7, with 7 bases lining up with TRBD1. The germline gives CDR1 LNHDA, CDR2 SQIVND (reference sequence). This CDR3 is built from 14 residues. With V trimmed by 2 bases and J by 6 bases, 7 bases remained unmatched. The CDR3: CASSIQQGLGEQYF. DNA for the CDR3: TGTGCCAGTAGTATACAACAGGGGCTCGGCGAGCAGTACTTC.

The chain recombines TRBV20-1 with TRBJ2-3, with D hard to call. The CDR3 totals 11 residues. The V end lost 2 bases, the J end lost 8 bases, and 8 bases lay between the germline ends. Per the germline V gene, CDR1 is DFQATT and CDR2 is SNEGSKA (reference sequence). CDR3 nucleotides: TGCAGTGCTAGAACCAGCGCTACGCAGTATTTT. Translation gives CSARTSATQYF.

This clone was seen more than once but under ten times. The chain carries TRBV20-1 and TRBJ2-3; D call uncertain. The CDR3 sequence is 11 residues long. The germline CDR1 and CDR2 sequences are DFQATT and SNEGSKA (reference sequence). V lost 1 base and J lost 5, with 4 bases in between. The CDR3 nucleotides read TGCAGTGCTAGAGGTCAAGATACGCAGTATTTT. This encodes CSARGQDTQYF.

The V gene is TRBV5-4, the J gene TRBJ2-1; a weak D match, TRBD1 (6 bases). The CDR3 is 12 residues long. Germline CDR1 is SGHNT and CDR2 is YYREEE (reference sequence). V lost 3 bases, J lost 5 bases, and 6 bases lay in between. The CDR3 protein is CASSSGDNEQFF. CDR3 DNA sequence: TGTGCCAGCAGCTCAGGGGACAATGAGCAGTTCTTC.

CDR3: CASSVDGPPDTQYF. The CDR3 nucleotides read TGTGCCAGCAGCGTAGATGGGCCCCCAGATACGCAGTATTTT. V usage is TRBV9 and J usage is TRBJ2-3; D unresolved. CDR1 is SGDLS and CDR2 is YYNGEE in the germline V gene. The CDR3 spans 14 residues. V lost 0 bases, J lost 4 bases, and 9 bases lay in between.

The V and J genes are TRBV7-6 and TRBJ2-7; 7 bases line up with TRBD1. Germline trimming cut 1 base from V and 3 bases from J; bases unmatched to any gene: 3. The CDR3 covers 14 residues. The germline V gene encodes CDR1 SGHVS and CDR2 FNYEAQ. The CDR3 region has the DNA TGTGCCAGCAGCTTAGGGCCAGGGGGCTACGAGCAGTACTTC. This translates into CASSLGPGGYEQYF.

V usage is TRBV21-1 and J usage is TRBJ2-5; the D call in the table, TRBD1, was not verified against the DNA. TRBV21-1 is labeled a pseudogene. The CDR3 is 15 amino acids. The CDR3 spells CASSKAGTGQETQYF. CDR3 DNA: TGTGCCAGCAGCAAAGCGGGGACAGGGCAAGAGACCCAGTACTTC.

CDR3: CASRLAGWGTDTQYF. CDR3 coding DNA: TGTGCCAGCAGGCTAGCGGGATGGGGCACAGATACGCAGTATTTT. This rearrangement joins TRBV28 to TRBJ2-3; 9 bases align to TRBD2. CDR1 and CDR2 from the germline V gene are MDHEN and SYDVKM. This CDR3 contains 15 residues. V lost 6 bases, J lost 1 base, and 5 bases stayed unmatched.

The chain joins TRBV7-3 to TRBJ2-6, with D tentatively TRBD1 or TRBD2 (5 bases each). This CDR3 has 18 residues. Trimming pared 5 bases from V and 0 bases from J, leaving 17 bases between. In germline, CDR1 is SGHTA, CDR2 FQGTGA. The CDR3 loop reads CASSTPRDRPSGANVLTF. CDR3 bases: TGTGCCAGCAGCACACCTCGGGACCGCCCCTCTGGGGCCAACGTCCTGACTTTC.

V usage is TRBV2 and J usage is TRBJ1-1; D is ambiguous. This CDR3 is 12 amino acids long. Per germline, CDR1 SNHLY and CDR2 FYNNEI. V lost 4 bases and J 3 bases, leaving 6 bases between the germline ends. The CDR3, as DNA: TGTGCCAGCAGTGGGCACCACACTGAAGCTTTCTTT. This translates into CASSGHHTEAFF.

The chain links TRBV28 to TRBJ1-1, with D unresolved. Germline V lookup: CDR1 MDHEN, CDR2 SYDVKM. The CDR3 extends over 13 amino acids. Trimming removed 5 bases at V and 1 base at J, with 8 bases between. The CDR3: CASSETGNTEAFF. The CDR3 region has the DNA TGTGCCAGCAGTGAAACGGGGAACACTGAAGCTTTCTTT.

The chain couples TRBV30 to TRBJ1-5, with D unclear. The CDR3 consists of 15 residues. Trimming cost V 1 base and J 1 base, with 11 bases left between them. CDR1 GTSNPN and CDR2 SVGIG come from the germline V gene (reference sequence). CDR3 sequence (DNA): TGTGCCTGGAGTGGTGGGTTGCGGAGCAATCAGCCCCAGCATTTT. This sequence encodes CAWSGGLRSNQPQHF.

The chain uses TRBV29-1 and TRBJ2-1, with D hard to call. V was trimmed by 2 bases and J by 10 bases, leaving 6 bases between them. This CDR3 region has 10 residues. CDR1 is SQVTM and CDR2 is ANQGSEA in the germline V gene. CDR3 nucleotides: TGCAGCGTTGAAACCAGGGAGCAGTTCTTC. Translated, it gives CSVETREQFF.

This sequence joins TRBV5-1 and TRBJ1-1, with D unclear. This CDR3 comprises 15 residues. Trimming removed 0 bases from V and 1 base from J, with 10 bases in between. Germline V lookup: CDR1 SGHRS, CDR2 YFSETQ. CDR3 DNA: TGCGCCAGCAGCTTGGTGGGCGGTACGAACACTGAAGCTTTCTTT. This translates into CASSLVGGTNTEAFF.

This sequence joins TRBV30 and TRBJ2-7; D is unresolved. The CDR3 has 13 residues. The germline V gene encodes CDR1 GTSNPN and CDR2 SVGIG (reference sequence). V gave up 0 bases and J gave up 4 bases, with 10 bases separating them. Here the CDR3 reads CAWSVHGVYEQYF. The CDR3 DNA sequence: TGTGCCTGGAGTGTACATGGTGTATACGAGCAGTACTTC.

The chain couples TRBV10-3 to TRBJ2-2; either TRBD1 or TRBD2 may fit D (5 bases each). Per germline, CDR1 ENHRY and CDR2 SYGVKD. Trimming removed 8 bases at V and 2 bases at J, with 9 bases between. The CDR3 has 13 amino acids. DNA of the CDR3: TGTGCCATCGCCAGGGACAACACCGGGGAGCTGTTTTTT. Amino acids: CAIARDNTGELFF.

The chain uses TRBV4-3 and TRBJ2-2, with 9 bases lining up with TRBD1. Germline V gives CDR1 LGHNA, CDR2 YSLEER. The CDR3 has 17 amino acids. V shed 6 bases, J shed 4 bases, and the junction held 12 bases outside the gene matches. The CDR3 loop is CASSLVWDRDLTGELFF. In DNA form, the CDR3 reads TGCGCCAGCAGTCTGGTATGGGACAGGGACCTCACCGGGGAGCTGTTTTTT.

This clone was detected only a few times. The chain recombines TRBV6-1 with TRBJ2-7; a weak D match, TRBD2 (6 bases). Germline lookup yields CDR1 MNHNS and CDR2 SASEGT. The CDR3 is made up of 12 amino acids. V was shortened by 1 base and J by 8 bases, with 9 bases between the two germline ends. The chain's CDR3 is CASSEGTIQQYF. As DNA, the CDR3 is TGTGCCAGCAGTGAAGGGACTATCCAGCAGTACTTC.

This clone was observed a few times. The chain's CDR3 is CASSVDGTITGELFF. As DNA, the CDR3 is TGTGCCAGCAGCGTAGACGGGACCATCACCGGGGAGCTGTTTTTT. This chain joins TRBV9 and TRBJ2-2, with D perhaps given as TRBD1 or TRBD2 (5 bases each). CDR1 is SGDLS, CDR2 YYNGEE, per germline. Deletions cut 0 bases from V and 4 bases from J, with 10 bases between. This CDR3 has 15 residues.

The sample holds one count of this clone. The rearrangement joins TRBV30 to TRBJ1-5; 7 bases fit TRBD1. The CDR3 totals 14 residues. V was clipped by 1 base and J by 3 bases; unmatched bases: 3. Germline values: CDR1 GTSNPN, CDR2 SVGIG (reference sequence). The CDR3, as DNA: TGTGCCTGGAGTGAGGACAGGCCCAATCAGCCCCAGCATTTT. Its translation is CAWSEDRPNQPQHF.

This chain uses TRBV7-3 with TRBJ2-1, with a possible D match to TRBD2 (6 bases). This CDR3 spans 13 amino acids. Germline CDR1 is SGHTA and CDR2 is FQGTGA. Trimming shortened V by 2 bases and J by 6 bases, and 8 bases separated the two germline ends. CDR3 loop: CASSLGTGNEQFF. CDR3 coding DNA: TGTGCCAGCAGCTTAGGGACTGGCAATGAGCAGTTCTTC.

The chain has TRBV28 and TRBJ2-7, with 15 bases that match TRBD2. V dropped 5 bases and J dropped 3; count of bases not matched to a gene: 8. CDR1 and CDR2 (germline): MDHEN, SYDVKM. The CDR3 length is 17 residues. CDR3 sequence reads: CASSTTGTSGRYYEQYF. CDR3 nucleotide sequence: TGTGCCAGCAGTACCACCGGGACTAGCGGGAGGTACTACGAGCAGTACTTC.

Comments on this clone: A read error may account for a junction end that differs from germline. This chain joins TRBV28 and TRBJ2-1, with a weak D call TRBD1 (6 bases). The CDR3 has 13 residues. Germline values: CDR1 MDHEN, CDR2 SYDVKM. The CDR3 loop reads CASTLQGLDEQFF. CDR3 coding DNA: TGTGCCAGCACTTTACAGGGTTTGGATGAGCAGTTCTTC. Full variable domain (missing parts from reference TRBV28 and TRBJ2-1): DVKVTQSSRYLVKRTGEKVFLECVQDMDHENMFWYRQDPGLGLRLIYFSYDVKMKEKGDIPEGYSVSREKKERFSLILESASTNQTSMYLCASTLQGLDEQFFGPGTRLTVL.